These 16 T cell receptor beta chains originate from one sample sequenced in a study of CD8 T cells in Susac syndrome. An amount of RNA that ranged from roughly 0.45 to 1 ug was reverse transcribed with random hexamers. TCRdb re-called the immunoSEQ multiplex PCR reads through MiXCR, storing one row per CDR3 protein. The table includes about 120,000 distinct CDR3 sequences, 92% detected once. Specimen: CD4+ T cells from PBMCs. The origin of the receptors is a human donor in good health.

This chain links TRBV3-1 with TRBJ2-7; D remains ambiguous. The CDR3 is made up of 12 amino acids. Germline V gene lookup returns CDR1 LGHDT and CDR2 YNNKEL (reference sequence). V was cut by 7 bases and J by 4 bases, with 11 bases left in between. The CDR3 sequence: CASTGPGYEQYF. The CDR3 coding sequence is TGTGCCAGCACCGGGCCCGGTTACGAGCAGTACTTC.

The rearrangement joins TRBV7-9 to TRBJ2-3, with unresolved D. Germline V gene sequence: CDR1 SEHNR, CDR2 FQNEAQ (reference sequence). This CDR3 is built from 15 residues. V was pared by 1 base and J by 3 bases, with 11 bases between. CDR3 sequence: CASSLGKPLTDTQYF. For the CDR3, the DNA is TGTGCCAGCAGCTTAGGTAAACCATTGACAGATACGCAGTATTTT.

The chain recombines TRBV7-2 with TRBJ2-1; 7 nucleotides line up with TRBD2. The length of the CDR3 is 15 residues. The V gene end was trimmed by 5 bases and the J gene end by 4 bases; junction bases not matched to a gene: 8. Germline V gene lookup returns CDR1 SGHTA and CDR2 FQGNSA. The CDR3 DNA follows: TGTGCCAGCAGCCCTAGCGGCCAAATATACAATGAGCAGTTCTTC. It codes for CASSPSGQIYNEQFF.

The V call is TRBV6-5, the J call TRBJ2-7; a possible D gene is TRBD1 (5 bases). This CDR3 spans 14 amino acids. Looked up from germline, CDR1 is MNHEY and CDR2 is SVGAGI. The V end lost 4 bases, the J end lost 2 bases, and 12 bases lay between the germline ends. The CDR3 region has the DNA TGTGCCAGCAGTTTGACAGTTTCCACCTACGAGCAGTACTTC. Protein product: CASSLTVSTYEQYF.

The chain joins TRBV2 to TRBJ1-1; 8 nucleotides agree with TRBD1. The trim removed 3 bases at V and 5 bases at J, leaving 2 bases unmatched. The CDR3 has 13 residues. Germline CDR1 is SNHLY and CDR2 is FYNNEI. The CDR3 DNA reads TGTGCCAGCAGTGATTACAGGGGGACTGAAGCTTTCTTT. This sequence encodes CASSDYRGTEAFF.

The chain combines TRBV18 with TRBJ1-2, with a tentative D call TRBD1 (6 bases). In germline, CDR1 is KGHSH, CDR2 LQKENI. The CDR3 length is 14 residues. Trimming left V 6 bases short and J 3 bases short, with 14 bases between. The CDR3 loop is CASSGQRSDYGYTF. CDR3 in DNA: TGTGCCAGCTCCGGACAGCGGTCGGACTATGGCTACACCTTC.

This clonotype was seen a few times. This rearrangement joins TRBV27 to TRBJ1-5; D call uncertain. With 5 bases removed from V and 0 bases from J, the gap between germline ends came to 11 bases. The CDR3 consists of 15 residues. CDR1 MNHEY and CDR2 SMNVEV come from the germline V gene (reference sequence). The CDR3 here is CASSITPYSNQPQHF. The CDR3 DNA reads TGTGCCAGCAGTATTACCCCTTATAGCAATCAGCCCCAGCATTTT.

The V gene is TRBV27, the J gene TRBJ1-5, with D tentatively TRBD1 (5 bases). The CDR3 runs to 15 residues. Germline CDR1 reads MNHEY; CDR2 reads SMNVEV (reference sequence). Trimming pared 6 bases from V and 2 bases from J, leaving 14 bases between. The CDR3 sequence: CASRPWGVGNQPQHF. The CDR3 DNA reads TGTGCCAGCAGACCGTGGGGGGTAGGCAATCAGCCCCAGCATTTT.

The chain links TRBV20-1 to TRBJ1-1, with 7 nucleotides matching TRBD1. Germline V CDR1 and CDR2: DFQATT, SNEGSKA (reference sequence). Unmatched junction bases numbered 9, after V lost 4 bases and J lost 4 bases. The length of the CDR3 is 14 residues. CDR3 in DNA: TGCAGTGCTAAGCAGACTTCAGGGGGCACTGAAGCTTTCTTT. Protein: CSAKQTSGGTEAFF.

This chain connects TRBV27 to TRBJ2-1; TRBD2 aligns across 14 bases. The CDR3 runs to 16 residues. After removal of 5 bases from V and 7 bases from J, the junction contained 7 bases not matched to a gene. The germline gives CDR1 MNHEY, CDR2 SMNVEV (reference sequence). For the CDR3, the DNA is TGTGCCAGCAGTCGGACAGGGACTAGCGGGAGTAATGAGCAGTTCTTC. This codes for CASSRTGTSGSNEQFF.

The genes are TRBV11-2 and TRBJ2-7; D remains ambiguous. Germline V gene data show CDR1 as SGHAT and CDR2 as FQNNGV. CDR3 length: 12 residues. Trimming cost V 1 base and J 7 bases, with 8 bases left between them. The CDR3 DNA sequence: TGTGCCAGCAGCTTAGTACTCCGGGAGCAGTACTTC. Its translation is CASSLVLREQYF.

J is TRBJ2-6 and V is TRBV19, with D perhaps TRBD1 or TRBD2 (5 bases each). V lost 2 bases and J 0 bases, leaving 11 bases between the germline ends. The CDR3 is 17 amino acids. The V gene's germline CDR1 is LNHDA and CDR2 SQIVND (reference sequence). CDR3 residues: CASSIYGASSGANVLTF. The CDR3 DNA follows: TGTGCCAGTAGTATATACGGGGCCAGCTCTGGGGCCAACGTCCTGACTTTC.

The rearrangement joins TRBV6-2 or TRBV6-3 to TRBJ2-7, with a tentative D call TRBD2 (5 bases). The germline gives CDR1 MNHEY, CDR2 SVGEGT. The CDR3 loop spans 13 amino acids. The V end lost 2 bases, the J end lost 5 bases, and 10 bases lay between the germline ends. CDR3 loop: CASSYRGRNEQYF. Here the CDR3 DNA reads TGTGCCAGCAGTTACCGGGGAAGGAACGAGCAGTACTTC.

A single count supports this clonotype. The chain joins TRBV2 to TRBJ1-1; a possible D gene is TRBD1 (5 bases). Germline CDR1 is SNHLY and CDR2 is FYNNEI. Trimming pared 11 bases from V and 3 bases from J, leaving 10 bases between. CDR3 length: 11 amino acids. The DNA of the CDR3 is TGTGCCGAAGGAGGGGACACTGAAGCTTTCTTT. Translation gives CAEGGDTEAFF.

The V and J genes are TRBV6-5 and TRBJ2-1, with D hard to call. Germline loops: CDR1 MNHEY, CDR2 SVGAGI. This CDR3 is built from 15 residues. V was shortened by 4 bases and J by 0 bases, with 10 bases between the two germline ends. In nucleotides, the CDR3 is TGTGCCAGCAGTTCCGATACTTTCTCCTACAATGAGCAGTTCTTC. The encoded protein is CASSSDTFSYNEQFF.

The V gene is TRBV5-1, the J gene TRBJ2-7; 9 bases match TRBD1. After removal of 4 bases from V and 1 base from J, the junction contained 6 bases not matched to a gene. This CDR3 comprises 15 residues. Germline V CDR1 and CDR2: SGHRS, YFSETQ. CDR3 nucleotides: TGCGCCAGCAGCACAGGACAGGGGAGATCCTACGAGCAGTACTTC. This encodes CASSTGQGRSYEQYF.